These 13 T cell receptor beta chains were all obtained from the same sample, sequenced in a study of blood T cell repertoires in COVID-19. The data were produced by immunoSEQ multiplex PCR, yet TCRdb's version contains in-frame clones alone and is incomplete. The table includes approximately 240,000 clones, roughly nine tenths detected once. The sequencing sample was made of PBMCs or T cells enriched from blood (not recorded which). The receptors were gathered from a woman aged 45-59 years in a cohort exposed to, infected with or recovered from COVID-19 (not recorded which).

In nucleotides, the CDR3 is TGTGCCAGCTCACTGGAGCGTGTCAGGGATGATTCACCCCTCCACTTT. Its protein is CASSLERVRDDSPLHF. J is TRBJ1-6 and V is TRBV18; possibly TRBD1 for D (5 bases). There are 16 residues in the CDR3. With 4 bases removed from V and 8 bases from J, the gap between germline ends came to 18 bases. CDR1 is KGHSH, CDR2 LQKENI, per germline.

CDR3 residues: CASSRSGGALSYNEQFF. DNA of the CDR3: TGTGCCAGCAGCCGTAGCGGGGGGGCCTTATCCTACAATGAGCAGTTCTTC. This chain links TRBV7-2 with TRBJ2-1; 11 nucleotides align to TRBD2. The CDR3 has 17 amino acids. Germline CDR1 is SGHTA and CDR2 is FQGNSA. The V and J ends lost 5 bases and 1 base, in that order; junction bases with no gene match: 7.

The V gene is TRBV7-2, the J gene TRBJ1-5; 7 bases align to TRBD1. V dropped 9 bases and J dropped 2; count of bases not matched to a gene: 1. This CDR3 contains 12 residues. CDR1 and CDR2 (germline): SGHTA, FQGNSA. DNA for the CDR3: TGTGCCAGTGGGACAGGCAATCAGCCCCAGCATTTT. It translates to CASGTGNQPQHF.

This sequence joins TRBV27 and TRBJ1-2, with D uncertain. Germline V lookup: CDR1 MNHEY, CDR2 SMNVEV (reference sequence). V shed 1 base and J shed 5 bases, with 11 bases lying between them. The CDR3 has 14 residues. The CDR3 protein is CASSLYDRGYGYTF. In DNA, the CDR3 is TGTGCCAGCAGTTTATACGACCGGGGATATGGCTACACCTTC.

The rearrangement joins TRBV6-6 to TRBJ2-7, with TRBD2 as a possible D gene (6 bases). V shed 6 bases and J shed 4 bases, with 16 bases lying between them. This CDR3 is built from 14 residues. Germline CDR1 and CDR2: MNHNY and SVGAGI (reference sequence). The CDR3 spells CASSPGTYIYEQYF. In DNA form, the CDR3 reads TGTGCCAGCAGCCCCGGGACTTACATATACGAGCAGTACTTC.

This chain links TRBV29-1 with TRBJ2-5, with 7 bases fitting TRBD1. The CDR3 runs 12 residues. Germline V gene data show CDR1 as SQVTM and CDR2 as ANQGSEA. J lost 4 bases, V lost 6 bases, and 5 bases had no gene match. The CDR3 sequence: CSVRDSGETQYF. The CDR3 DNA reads TGCAGCGTCCGGGACAGCGGAGAGACCCAGTACTTC.

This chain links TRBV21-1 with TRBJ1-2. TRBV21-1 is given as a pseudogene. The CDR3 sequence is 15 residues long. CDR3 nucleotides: TGTGCCAGCAGCAAAGCAAAGCCGTCGAGTTTCGGCTACACCTTC. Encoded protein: CASSKAKPSSFGYTF.

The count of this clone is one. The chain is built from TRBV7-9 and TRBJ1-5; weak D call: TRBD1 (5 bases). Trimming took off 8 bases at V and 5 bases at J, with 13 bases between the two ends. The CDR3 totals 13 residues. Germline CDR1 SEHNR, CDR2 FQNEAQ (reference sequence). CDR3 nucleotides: TGTGCCAGCTCACACTTAGGGGATCAGCCCCAGCATTTT. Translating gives CASSHLGDQPQHF.

CDR3 sequence: CASSEATGGDSWNEQFF. For the CDR3, the DNA is TGTGCCAGCAGTGAAGCAACTGGGGGGGATTCATGGAATGAGCAGTTCTTC. The chain uses TRBV6-1 and TRBJ2-1, with 7 bases that match TRBD2. The junction had 12 bases not matched to a gene; V was cut back by 0 bases and J by 7 bases. This CDR3 has 17 residues. Looked up from germline, CDR1 is MNHNS and CDR2 is SASEGT.

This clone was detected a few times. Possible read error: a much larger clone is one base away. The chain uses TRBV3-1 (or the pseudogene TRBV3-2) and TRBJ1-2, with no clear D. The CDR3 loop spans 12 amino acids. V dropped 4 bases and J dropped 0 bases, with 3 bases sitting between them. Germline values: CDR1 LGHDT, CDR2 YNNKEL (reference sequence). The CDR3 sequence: CASSPSNYGYTF. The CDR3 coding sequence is TGTGCCAGCAGCCCTTCTAACTATGGCTACACCTTC.

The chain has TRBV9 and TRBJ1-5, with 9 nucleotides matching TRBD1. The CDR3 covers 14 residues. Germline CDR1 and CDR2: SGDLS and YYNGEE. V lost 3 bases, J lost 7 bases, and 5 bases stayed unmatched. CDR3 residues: CASSEQGAGQPQHF. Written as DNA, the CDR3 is TGTGCCAGCAGCGAACAGGGGGCCGGGCAGCCCCAGCATTTT.

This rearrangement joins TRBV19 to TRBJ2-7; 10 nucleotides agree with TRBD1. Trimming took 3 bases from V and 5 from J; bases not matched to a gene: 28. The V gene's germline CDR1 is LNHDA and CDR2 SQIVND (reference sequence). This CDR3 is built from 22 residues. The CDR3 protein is CASSIFADRDRGYSLHQNEQYF. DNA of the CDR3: TGTGCCAGTAGTATCTTTGCCGACCGGGACAGGGGTTACAGCCTCCACCAGAACGAGCAGTACTTC.

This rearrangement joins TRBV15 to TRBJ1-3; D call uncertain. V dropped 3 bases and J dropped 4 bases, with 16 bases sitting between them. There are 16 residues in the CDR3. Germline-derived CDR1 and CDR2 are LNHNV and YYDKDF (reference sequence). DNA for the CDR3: TGTGCCACCAGCAGCTCCGGCGGCATCCGGGGAAACACCATATATTTT. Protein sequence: CATSSSGGIRGNTIYF.